This TCR beta chain was sequenced in a study of shared clonotypes between healthy human individuals. The germline gives CDR1 SGDLS, CDR2 YYNGEE. The CDR3 is made up of 13 amino acids. J lost 4 bases, V lost 3 bases, and 0 bases had no gene match. Sequenced by immunoSEQ multiplex PCR; TCRdb stores in-frame clones only, minus some. The table has some 2.1 million clones, 85% to 95% seen once. The sequence came from a man aged 18 to 30 in good health. The sequencing sample was made of naive CD4+ T cells sorted from blood. Subset noted: CD45RA+ positively selected. V and J are TRBV9 and TRBJ1-5, with TRBD1 identical over 8 bases. This chain's CDR3 is CASSGQGNQPQHF. Written as DNA, the CDR3 is TGTGCCAGCAGCGGACAGGGGAATCAGCCCCAGCATTTT.